Listed below are T cell receptor beta chains from one sample, sequenced in a study of T-cell memory formation after mild COVID-19. One entry per CDR3 protein results from TCRdb running MiXCR on the 5' RACE reads. The data hold more than 250,000 distinct CDR3 sequences, with about 17% observed a single time. Sequenced: PBMCs or a T cell subset sorted from them (not recorded which). Every receptor here comes from a man aged 18 to 35 who had mild COVID-19 (a few samples of this study predate the infection). Cell type and time point are not known. Both conserved end residues are trimmed from each CDR3. The order of the fields is J gene, V gene, D gene, CDR3 protein. The D gene is left open where the match is weak.

>TRBJ2-2|TRBV11-3|TRBD1
ASSDTVTGANTGELF
>TRBJ2-3|TRBV10-3|TRBD2
AISDSGTSMDTQY
>TRBJ2-1|TRBV7-2|TRBD2
ASNPRGTSGGPKYNEQF
>TRBJ1-4|TRBV18|.
ASSPRGPNEKLF
>TRBJ2-5|TRBV11-2|.
ASSETLQETQY
>TRBJ1-2|TRBV6-5|.
ASSATGYGDSYGYT
>TRBJ2-1|TRBV4-3|.
ASSQLRRGEQF
>TRBJ2-2|TRBV4-2|TRBD1
ASSRQGSDTGELF
>TRBJ2-5|TRBV10-3|TRBD2
AISERLAGGESETQY
>TRBJ2-5|TRBV5-1|TRBD1
ASSSPQGERKTQY
>TRBJ1-4|TRBV20-1|.
SAREGAREKLF
>TRBJ1-5|TRBV7-2|.
ASSTDPLGGQPQH
>TRBJ2-1|TRBV7-2|.
ASNTVGGSIYNEQF
>TRBJ2-3|TRBV5-1|.
ASSLSTVREADTQY
>TRBJ1-1|TRBV12-3/TRBV12-4|.
ASSFGFMNTEAF
>TRBJ2-3|TRBV7-2|.
ASSSGLLPDTQY
>TRBJ2-7|TRBV20-1|.
SASSATYEQY
>TRBJ1-5|TRBV4-3|.
ASRDAYYSNQPQH
>TRBJ2-2|TRBV9|TRBD2
ASSVDGLAAGELF
>TRBJ2-5|TRBV3-1|.
ASSRLGRGDQETQY
>TRBJ1-5|TRBV15|.
ATSRLSRVAPFSNQPQH
>TRBJ1-1|TRBV20-1|TRBD1
SAVITGGSTEAF
>TRBJ1-2|TRBV29-1|.
SVEGWRGSGYT
>TRBJ1-1|TRBV27|.
ASSKGQSEAF
>TRBJ2-6|TRBV28|.
ASSLGNSGANVLT
>TRBJ1-1|TRBV20-1|.
SASPYRDTEAF
>TRBJ2-7|TRBV7-6|.
ASSHAPPGEQY
>TRBJ2-1|TRBV10-3|TRBD2
AIQGTSGNYNEQF
>TRBJ1-1|TRBV7-9|TRBD1
ASSPPDRVTEAF
>TRBJ2-5|TRBV6-5|TRBD2
ASSLTSGGYQETQY